The rows below give T cell receptor beta chains drawn from one sample of a study of cytomegalovirus exposure and HLA in healthy donors. Data came from immunoSEQ multiplex PCR; TCRdb stores just in-frame clones and leaves some out. Altogether about 160,000 clones are present, about 86% being singletons, with the ten largest covering 1.5% to 2%. Specimen: PBMCs. The receptors originated from a woman between 18 and 29 years old in good health and CMV-seronegative. Each CDR3 is given with its conserved first and last residue. The D gene is left open where the match is weak. Where a row states a size, it is once, few, many or the class of an expanded clone; other rows omit it.

>.|TRBJ2-7|TRBV4-2|TRBD2
CASSQVSGRIYEQYF
TGTGCCAGCAGCCAAGTTAGCGGGAGGATCTACGAGCAGTACTTC
>.|TRBJ1-1|TRBV28|.
CASRITANTEAFF
TGTGCCAGCAGAATTACAGCGAACACTGAAGCTTTCTTT
>.|TRBJ2-3|TRBV19|TRBD2
CASKAGGPDTQYF
TGTGCCAGTAAAGCGGGAGGGCCAGATACGCAGTATTTT
>.|TRBJ2-3|TRBV28|TRBD1
CASRSAGTGVLDTQYF
TGTGCCAGCAGGTCTGCCGGGACAGGGGTTTTGGATACGCAGTATTTT
>.|TRBJ1-1|TRBV5-1|.
CASSLLRGGVEAFF
TGCGCCAGCAGCTTGTTGCGGGGGGGCGTTGAAGCTTTCTTT
>.|TRBJ2-3|TRBV6-4|TRBD2
CASSRTSGGTDTQYF
TGTGCCAGCAGTCGGACTAGCGGGGGAACAGATACGCAGTATTTT
>.|TRBJ1-6|TRBV29-1|.
CSVRTGNAGSPLHF
TGCAGCGTTAGAACAGGGAACGCAGGTTCACCCCTCCACTTT
>.|TRBJ1-5|TRBV19|.
CASNHNGQTSNQPQHF
TGTGCCAGTAACCACAACGGACAGACCAGCAATCAGCCCCAGCATTTT
>.|TRBJ2-3|TRBV27|.
CASSTGTDTQYF
TGTGCCAGCAGTACAGGAACAGATACGCAGTATTTT
>.|TRBJ1-5|TRBV7-3|.
CASSLVPGQPQHF
TGTGCCAGCAGCTTAGTTCCGGGTCAGCCCCAGCATTTT
>.|TRBJ2-2|TRBV9|TRBD2
CASSVTGGDTGELFF
TGTGCCAGCAGCGTTACGGGGGGAGACACCGGGGAGCTGTTTTTT
>.|TRBJ2-7|TRBV6-1|TRBD1
CASILTGVSYEQYF
TGTGCCAGCATCCTGACAGGGGTGAGCTACGAGCAGTACTTC
>.|TRBJ2-1|TRBV4-1|TRBD2
CASSHAGLAGGPSSYNEQFF
TGCGCCAGCAGCCATGCGGGACTAGCGGGGGGACCGAGCTCCTACAATGAGCAGTTCTTC
>.|TRBJ2-7|TRBV27|TRBD2
CASSPEGSGRWYEQYF
TGTGCCAGCAGTCCGGAGGGTAGCGGGAGATGGTACGAGCAGTACTTC
>once|TRBJ2-3|TRBV7-8|.
CASSSPSTDTQYF
TGTGCCAGCAGCTCCCCTAGCACAGATACGCAGTATTTT
>.|TRBJ1-2|TRBV7-6|.
CASSPTGAYGYTF
TGTGCCAGCAGCCCCACAGGAGCCTATGGCTACACCTTC
>.|TRBJ1-3|TRBV4-1|TRBD1
CASSRPGQAQGSGNTIYF
TGCGCCAGCAGCCGACCGGGACAGGCTCAAGGCTCGGGAAACACCATATATTTT
>few|TRBJ2-7|TRBV4-1|TRBD1
CASSQGQVPYEQYF
TGCGCCAGCAGCCAGGGACAGGTCCCCTACGAGCAGTACTTC
>.|TRBJ2-7|TRBV27|.
CASSLSIGTLSYEQYF
TGTGCCAGCAGTTTATCGATCGGGACATTATCCTACGAGCAGTACTTC